The 32 T cell receptor beta chains presented below share a single source sample, sequenced in a study of Graves' ophthalmopathy and Graves' hyperthyroidism. RNA served as the template for amplifying TCR beta CDR3 regions. Second-round multiplex PCR came after first-round RT-PCR with HTBI primers. TCRdb analysed the multiplex PCR reads with MiXCR anew, one entry per CDR3 protein. The sample carries over a million distinct CDR3 sequences, 36% recorded once. The material sequenced was peripheral blood or thyroid tissue (not recorded which). The receptor source for this set is an adult man with Graves' hyperthyroidism.

This clonotype was seen a few times. The chain joins TRBV7-2 to TRBJ1-6; D not certain. The CDR3 sequence is 15 residues long. Germline CDR1 and CDR2: SGHTA and FQGNSA. V gave up 1 base and J gave up 10 bases, with 14 bases separating them. In nucleotides, the CDR3 is TGTGCCAGCAGCTTAGTTGGCTGGGAAGGGTCACCCCTCCACTTT. This gives the protein CASSLVGWEGSPLHF.

This chain's CDR3 is CASRPGQLYQPQHF. The CDR3 DNA follows: TGTGCCAGCAGACCGGGACAGCTTTATCAGCCCCAGCATTTT. This sequence joins TRBV12-3 or TRBV12-4 and TRBJ1-5, with 7 bases identical to TRBD1. The CDR3 is made up of 14 amino acids. Trimming took 6 bases from V and 5 from J; bases not matched to a gene: 7.

A remark on this clonotype: A much more abundant neighbour one base away suggests this may be a read error. V gene TRBV7-6 combines with J gene TRBJ2-5; a possible D gene is TRBD1 (6 bases). The V and J ends lost 5 bases and 4 bases respectively, with 14 bases between them. The CDR3 has 14 residues. The germline gives CDR1 SGHVS, CDR2 FNYEAQ. The CDR3: CASSPDRLPETQYF. In DNA form, the CDR3 reads TGTGCCAGCAGCCCAGACAGGCTCCCAGAGACCCAGTACTTC.

This clonotype was detected a few times. A much larger clone lies a single base off, so this may be a read error. The chain links TRBV6-6 to TRBJ1-2; possibly TRBD1 for D (6 bases). Per germline, CDR1 MNHNY and CDR2 SVGAGI (reference sequence). This CDR3 comprises 12 residues. V lost 6 bases and J lost 7, with 12 bases in between. CDR3 protein: CASSRGAPGYTF. CDR3 coding DNA: TGTGCCAGCAGCCGGGGGGCTCCTGGCTACACCTTC.

This clonotype was found many times. The genes are TRBV15 and TRBJ2-7; D is ambiguous. This CDR3 spans 16 amino acids. The V gene lost 3 bases and the J gene lost 6 bases, with 21 bases spanning the gap. The germline CDR1 and CDR2 sequences are LNHNV and YYDKDF (reference sequence). The CDR3 sequence: CATSREPRRVGGEQYF. In DNA form, the CDR3 reads TGTGCCACCAGCAGGGAACCGAGACGGGTTGGTGGCGAGCAGTACTTC.

This clonotype was seen repeatedly, ten times or more. The rearrangement uses TRBV12-3 or TRBV12-4 and TRBJ2-5, with 8 bases fitting TRBD2. The CDR3 is 15 residues long. V lost 5 bases and J lost 4; bases outside the gene matches: 9. The CDR3 bases are TGTGCCAGCAGTCTACTAGCGGAGACGGGAGAGACCCAGTACTTC. Protein product: CASSLLAETGETQYF.

This clonotype was counted many times. J is TRBJ1-5 and V is TRBV19; D is ambiguous. The CDR3 extends over 13 amino acids. Germline V gene lookup returns CDR1 LNHDA and CDR2 SQIVND (reference sequence). Trimming took 8 bases from V and 7 from J, leaving 15 bases between them. CDR3 DNA: TGTGCCAGTGAGGAGGAATTCGGGCAGCCCCAGCATTTT. Translating it yields CASEEEFGQPQHF.

At least ten counts were recorded for this clonotype. The chain uses TRBV7-6 and TRBJ2-7, with TRBD1 matching over 12 bases. Germline V lookup: CDR1 SGHVS, CDR2 FNYEAQ. V lost 8 bases and J lost 4; bases outside the gene matches: 3. The CDR3 has 13 residues. CDR3 loop: CASGDRGRYEQYF. CDR3 DNA sequence: TGTGCCAGCGGGGACAGGGGGCGTTACGAGCAGTACTTC.

Many counts were recorded for this clonotype. The chain recombines TRBV19 with TRBJ2-7; D possibly corresponds to TRBD2 (5 bases). The CDR3 totals 14 residues. Trimming took 6 bases from V and 1 from J, leaving 13 bases between them. Germline V gene lookup returns CDR1 LNHDA and CDR2 SQIVND (reference sequence). CDR3: CASSPPGISYEQYF. The CDR3 DNA reads as TGTGCCAGTAGCCCTCCGGGGATTTCCTACGAGCAGTACTTC.

The chain uses TRBV29-1 and TRBJ1-2; maybe TRBD1 (5 bases). Germline assignment: CDR1 SQVTM and CDR2 ANQGSEA. V shed 4 bases and J shed 7 bases, with 19 bases lying between them. There are 14 residues in the CDR3. CDR3 bases: TGCAGCGTTGGGGACGGAGGTGTAGTGGGTGGCTACACCTTC. Translated, it gives CSVGDGGVVGGYTF. The variable domain in full, with the rest retrieved from reference TRBV29-1 and TRBJ1-2, is SAVISQKPSRDICQRGTSLTIQCQVDSQVTMMFWYRQQPGQSLTLIATANQGSEATYESGFVIDKFPISRPNLTFSTLTVSNMSPEDSSIYLCSVGDGGVVGGYTFGSGTRLTVV.

V usage is TRBV7-2 and J usage is TRBJ1-1; 8 nucleotides line up with TRBD1. The CDR3 has 14 amino acids. Germline V gene sequence: CDR1 SGHTA, CDR2 FQGNSA. With V trimmed by 3 bases and J by 3 bases, 3 bases remained unmatched. The CDR3 DNA reads as TGTGCCAGCAGCTTTCGGACAGGGTACACTGAAGCTTTCTTT. Its translation is CASSFRTGYTEAFF.

This clonotype was counted a few times. The chain employs TRBV20-1 and TRBJ2-7; TRBD2 might be the D (6 bases). Germline assignment: CDR1 DFQATT and CDR2 SNEGSKA (reference sequence). V was trimmed by 0 bases and J by 4 bases, leaving 25 bases between them. CDR3 length equals 18 residues. The CDR3 protein is CSARDHSSPRDSEYEQYF. CDR3 bases: TGCAGTGCTAGAGACCACAGCTCGCCCCGGGACTCTGAATACGAGCAGTACTTC.

The chain links TRBV9 to TRBJ2-5; 11 positions agree with TRBD1. The germline gives CDR1 SGDLS, CDR2 YYNGEE. The CDR3 sequence is 16 residues long. The junction had 8 bases not matched to a gene; V was cut back by 4 bases and J by 3 bases. CDR3 sequence: CASSFSGTGGEETQYF. The CDR3 nucleotides are TGTGCCAGCAGCTTCTCCGGGACAGGGGGAGAAGAGACCCAGTACTTC.

This clonotype was seen many times. The chain is built from TRBV25-1 and TRBJ2-7; possibly TRBD1 or TRBD2 for D (5 bases each). Trimming stripped 1 base from V and 1 base from J, with 8 bases between. Germline loops: CDR1 MGHDK, CDR2 SYGVNS. The CDR3 has 14 residues. In DNA form, the CDR3 reads TGTGCCAGCAGTGAATCGGGGCGATCCTACGAGCAGTACTTC. Its protein product is CASSESGRSYEQYF.

This chain links TRBV6-6 with TRBJ2-7; 8 bases line up with TRBD1. V dropped 6 bases and J dropped 3; count of bases not matched to a gene: 7. The CDR3 consists of 14 residues. Germline assignment: CDR1 MNHNY and CDR2 SVGAGI (reference sequence). Written as DNA, the CDR3 is TGTGCCAGCAGCGAGGACAGGGTAAACTACGAGCAGTACTTC. It specifies CASSEDRVNYEQYF.

This clonotype was observed a few times. The rearrangement joins TRBV20-1 to TRBJ1-4, with a weak D call TRBD1 (5 bases). Germline lookup yields CDR1 DFQATT and CDR2 SNEGSKA (reference sequence). The CDR3 spans 12 residues. With 1 base removed from V and 7 bases from J, the gap between germline ends came to 7 bases. The CDR3 coding sequence is TGCAGTGCTAGAGGGGGCTCTGAAAAACTGTTTTTT. It translates to CSARGGSEKLFF.

This clonotype was detected many times. The chain couples TRBV9 to TRBJ1-1; D is unresolved. Trimming shortened V by 2 bases and J by 1 base, and 6 bases separated the two germline ends. Germline assignment: CDR1 SGDLS and CDR2 YYNGEE. The CDR3 is made up of 13 amino acids. In nucleotides, the CDR3 is TGTGCCAGCAGCGTCCAGTCGAACACTGAAGCTTTCTTT. This codes for CASSVQSNTEAFF.

This clonotype was seen repeatedly, ten times or more. A read error may account for a junction end that differs from germline. The rearrangement joins TRBV5-1 to TRBJ2-6; D is undetermined. In germline, CDR1 is SGHRS, CDR2 YFSETQ. The CDR3 covers 15 residues. DNA of the CDR3: TGTGCCAGCAGCTTATACTCCTCTGGGGCCAACGTCCTGACTTTC. Its translation is CASSLYSSGANVLTF.

This clonotype appeared many times. The genes are TRBV2 and TRBJ2-7; 13 nucleotides match TRBD2. V lost 10 bases, J lost 5 bases, and 5 bases stayed unmatched. Germline V lookup: CDR1 SNHLY, CDR2 FYNNEI. The CDR3 covers 13 residues. The CDR3 bases are TGTGCCACGACTAGCGGGAGGACCGACGAGCAGTACTTC. Protein product: CATTSGRTDEQYF.

This clonotype came up a few times. The V and J genes are TRBV20-1 and TRBJ1-2, with D possibly matching TRBD1 (5 bases). Germline CDR1 is DFQATT and CDR2 is SNEGSKA (reference sequence). The V gene lost 5 bases and the J gene lost 4 bases, with 14 bases spanning the gap. The CDR3 covers 13 residues. The CDR3 protein is CSAADGTGYGYTF. The CDR3 nucleotides are TGCAGTGCTGCGGACGGGACCGGCTATGGCTACACCTTC.

This clonotype has more than one count but fewer than ten. The genes are TRBV6-5 and TRBJ2-7; maybe TRBD1 (5 bases). The germline V and J ends were trimmed by 6 bases and 2 bases, with 14 bases remaining between them. The germline gives CDR1 MNHEY, CDR2 SVGAGI. The CDR3 extends over 14 amino acids. The CDR3, as DNA: TGTGCCAGCAGCGACAGAAAACCTACCTACGAGCAGTACTTC. Residues: CASSDRKPTYEQYF.

The chain employs TRBV20-1 and TRBJ1-6, with TRBD1 as a possible D gene (6 bases). Germline CDR1 and CDR2: DFQATT and SNEGSKA (reference sequence). V was trimmed by 6 bases and J by 8 bases, leaving 11 bases between them. The CDR3 totals 12 residues. The CDR3 nucleotides read TGCAGTGCCCGGGACACCGATTCACCCCTCCACTTT. Its translation is CSARDTDSPLHF.

The count of this clonotype is one. A read error is possible here, since a much larger clone lies one base away. J is TRBJ1-1 and V is TRBV10-3; a possible D gene is TRBD1 (6 bases). Trimming removed 5 bases from V and 0 bases from J, with 10 bases in between. This CDR3 region has 14 residues. Per germline, CDR1 ENHRY and CDR2 SYGVKD. The CDR3 spells CAISYTGMNTEAFF. In DNA form, the CDR3 reads TGTGCCATCAGTTACACAGGGATGAACACTGAAGCTTTCTTT.

At least ten counts were recorded for this clonotype. This chain links TRBV15 with TRBJ2-7; 9 bases map to TRBD1. Germline V lookup: CDR1 LNHNV, CDR2 YYDKDF (reference sequence). This CDR3 has 17 residues. V lost 4 bases and J lost 3; bases outside the gene matches: 13. CDR3 nucleotides: TGTGCCACCAGCACCGGGACAGGGTCCTCGGGTGTCTACGAGCAGTACTTC. Amino acid sequence: CATSTGTGSSGVYEQYF.

This clonotype was counted at least ten times. This rearrangement joins TRBV7-2 to TRBJ1-6, with TRBD1 matching 7 bases. This CDR3 has 14 residues. CDR1 and CDR2 (germline): SGHTA, FQGNSA. Losses at the gene ends were 5 bases for V and 4 bases for J; bases not matched to a gene: 2. The chain's CDR3 is CASSIQGYNSPLHF. The DNA for the CDR3 is TGTGCCAGCAGCATACAGGGGTATAATTCACCCCTCCACTTT.

The rearrangement links TRBV5-1 to TRBJ2-7; D might be TRBD2 (7 bases). Germline CDR1 is SGHRS and CDR2 is YFSETQ. Trimming left V 1 base short and J 2 bases short, with 13 bases between. CDR3 length: 15 residues. CDR3 residues: CASSLLGGGPYEQYF. CDR3 sequence (DNA): TGCGCCAGCAGCTTGTTAGGGGGGGGGCCCTACGAGCAGTACTTC. The whole variable domain, remainder taken from reference TRBV5-1 and TRBJ2-7, is KAGVTQTPRYLIKTRGQQVTLSCSPISGHRSVSWYQQTPGQGLQFLFEYFSETQRNKGNFPGRFSGRQFSNSRSEMNVSTLELGDSALYLCASSLLGGGPYEQYFGPGTRLTVT.

This clonotype appeared a few times. The chain carries TRBV3-1 and TRBJ2-5, with D perhaps assigned TRBD1 or TRBD2 (5 bases each). The CDR3 runs 14 residues. The V gene's germline CDR1 is LGHDT and CDR2 YNNKEL (reference sequence). V was clipped by 4 bases and J by 4 bases, with 13 bases between them. CDR3 amino acids: CASSLNKGRETQYF. CDR3 in DNA: TGTGCCAGCAGCCTTAACAAGGGGAGAGAGACCCAGTACTTC.

CDR3 amino acids: CASSSKPGVWGAGLGETQYF. The CDR3 DNA sequence: TGCGCCAGCAGCTCAAAACCCGGAGTGTGGGGCGCGGGGTTAGGAGAGACCCAGTACTTC. The chain employs TRBV5-1 and TRBJ2-5, with TRBD2 as a possible D gene (6 bases). The CDR3 is made up of 20 amino acids. Germline-derived CDR1 and CDR2 are SGHRS and YFSETQ. V lost 3 bases and J lost 4, with 31 bases in between.

The chain uses TRBV7-2 and TRBJ2-2, with no clear D. Germline V CDR1 and CDR2: SGHTA, FQGNSA. The CDR3 spans 14 residues. Trimming cost V 5 bases and J 3 bases, with 10 bases left between them. CDR3 nucleotide sequence: TGTGCCAGCAGCCCTCCCGGACACACCGGGGAGCTGTTTTTT. Translation gives CASSPPGHTGELFF.

The chain employs TRBV6-2 or TRBV6-3 and TRBJ2-7; 7 bases map to TRBD1. The CDR3 consists of 14 residues. Germline trimming cut 6 bases from V and 3 bases from J; bases unmatched to any gene: 8. Germline CDR1 is MNHEY and CDR2 is SVGEGT. The CDR3, as DNA: TGTGCCAGCAGACACCCAGGGGGTGGCTACGAGCAGTACTTC. Encoded protein: CASRHPGGGYEQYF.

This clonotype came up many times. J is TRBJ2-2 and V is TRBV2; no clear D. V was cut by 3 bases and J by 0 bases, with 14 bases left in between. The germline gives CDR1 SNHLY, CDR2 FYNNEI. CDR3 size: 17 residues. The CDR3 nucleotides are TGTGCCAGCAGTGAGGGATGGGTCAACGCGAACACCGGGGAGCTGTTTTTT. Translated, it gives CASSEGWVNANTGELFF.

The chain employs TRBV7-9 and TRBJ2-1, with TRBD2 matching over 7 bases. The V segment lost 6 bases and the J segment 7 bases; nucleotides outside the gene matches: 0. Per the germline V gene, CDR1 is SEHNR and CDR2 is FQNEAQ (reference sequence). This CDR3 is built from 11 residues. CDR3 DNA: TGTGCCAGCAGGGGAGGGAATGAGCAGTTCTTC. This sequence encodes CASRGGNEQFF.